Listed here are 6 T cell receptor beta chains from one sample, sequenced in a study of cytomegalovirus exposure and HLA in healthy donors. Primers: 60 Vbeta forward and 13 Jbeta reverse. The method was immunoSEQ multiplex PCR; TCRdb's version includes in-frame clones alone and lacks a portion of them. There are under 200,000 clones in the sample; approximately 84% occur only once, and 4.5% lies in the top ten. The sample was PBMCs. Source of these receptors: a woman between 45 and 60 years old in good health and CMV-seropositive.

This clone was counted a few times. This rearrangement joins TRBV4-1 to TRBJ1-1; the D is unclear. With 1 base removed from V and 6 bases from J, the gap between germline ends came to 9 bases. The CDR3 contains 13 residues. The V gene's germline CDR1 is MGHRA and CDR2 YSYEKL. CDR3 residues: CASSQGGRPEAFF. The CDR3 bases are TGCGCCAGCAGCCAAGGAGGGCGGCCTGAAGCTTTCTTT.

The chain employs TRBV5-1 and TRBJ2-5; a weak D match, TRBD2 (6 bases). The germline gives CDR1 SGHRS, CDR2 YFSETQ. Trimming left V 0 bases short and J 3 bases short, with 18 bases between. The CDR3 covers 17 residues. CDR3: CASSLGRGPSGEETQYF. The CDR3 nucleotides read TGCGCCAGCAGCTTGGGGCGGGGACCCTCTGGGGAAGAGACCCAGTACTTC.

The chain recombines TRBV7-9 with TRBJ2-7; D is unresolved. Germline V gene sequence: CDR1 SEHNR, CDR2 FQNEAQ (reference sequence). The CDR3 length is 16 residues. V was cut by 0 bases and J by 2 bases, with 14 bases left in between. CDR3 residues: CASSLAESRNPYEQYF. DNA of the CDR3: TGTGCCAGCAGCTTAGCGGAGTCAAGGAACCCCTACGAGCAGTACTTC.

This clone was seen once. This rearrangement joins TRBV5-4 to TRBJ1-2, with D hard to call. In germline, CDR1 is SGHNT, CDR2 YYREEE (reference sequence). CDR3 size: 14 residues. V was clipped by 6 bases and J by 4 bases, with 16 bases between them. CDR3 nucleotide sequence: TGTGCCAGCACCGGCGGAGTTTTTGGCTATGGCTACACCTTC. This encodes CASTGGVFGYGYTF.

The chain uses TRBV7-2 and TRBJ2-4; D is perhaps TRBD2 (6 bases). Germline V gene sequence: CDR1 SGHTA, CDR2 FQGNSA. The ends were cut back, 4 bases at V and 8 bases at J, with 6 bases in the middle. The CDR3 runs 11 residues. CDR3 region: CASSSGDIQYF. As DNA, the CDR3 is TGTGCCAGCAGCTCGGGAGACATTCAGTACTTC.

V usage is TRBV9 and J usage is TRBJ1-1, with a tentative D call TRBD1 (5 bases). Between the trimmed V and J ends, which lost 3 bases and 10 bases, there was a span of 19 bases. Looked up from germline, CDR1 is SGDLS and CDR2 is YYNGEE. The CDR3 contains 14 residues. DNA of the CDR3: TGTGCCAGCAGCGACCTCCGGGGCCGGGAGATAGCTTTCTTT. The encoded protein is CASSDLRGREIAFF.